This TCR beta chain is drawn from a study of cytomegalovirus exposure and HLA in healthy donors. At the level of the study: In an early release, HLA-typed donors contributed about 79 million unique TCR sequences. Study-level results: Cytomegalovirus association was assigned to more than 150 TCR beta chains.

Note on this clone: Its matching antigen is unknown.

Germline CDR1 reads MGHDK; CDR2 reads SYGVNS. The junction had 7 bases not matched to a gene; V was cut back by 4 bases and J by 7 bases. The CDR3 spans 15 residues. Researchers ran the PCR with 60 Vbeta and 13 Jbeta primers. Libraries were prepared by immunoSEQ multiplex PCR; TCRdb keeps only in-frame clonotypes and omits some of them. The data show more than 150,000 clones, about three quarters seen once. This clonotype originated in a man between 18 and 29 years old in good health and CMV-seronegative. Sequenced sample: PBMCs. The gene calls are TRBV25-1 and TRBJ2-7, with 13 bases aligning to TRBD2. The CDR3 loop is CASSATTSGGKEQYF. CDR3 DNA: TGTGCCAGCAGTGCTACGACTAGCGGGGGGAAGGAGCAGTACTTC.